This section outlines one T cell receptor (beta chain) sequence together with its context. Antigen: not known. Only in-frame clones appear in the TCRdb table, and some are missing; sequencing was by immunoSEQ multiplex PCR. The repertoire holds roughly 100,000 clones, with 90% as singletons. This sample's time point: after dendritic cell vaccination, including at tumor progression/relapse. The data derive from a study of glioma-infiltrating T cells after dendritic cell vaccination. Study in general: Dendritic cell vaccination trial patients had either newly diagnosed or recurrent glioblastoma.

Study outcomes and limitations: Survival was not directly related to TCR clonality in these patients. Longer survival after dendritic cell vaccination followed higher pretreatment TIL content.

This material consisted of blood, taken after dendritic cell vaccination. This TCR was recovered from a human donor with glioblastoma.

CDR3 in amino acids: CASGHGGYTF. For the CDR3, the DNA is TGTGCCAGCGGACATGGTGGCTACACCTTC. The chain joins TRBV2 to TRBJ1-2, with D possibly matching TRBD1 (5 bases). The CDR3 consists of 10 residues. In germline, CDR1 is SNHLY, CDR2 FYNNEI. Trimming stripped 8 bases from V and 7 bases from J, with 8 bases between.